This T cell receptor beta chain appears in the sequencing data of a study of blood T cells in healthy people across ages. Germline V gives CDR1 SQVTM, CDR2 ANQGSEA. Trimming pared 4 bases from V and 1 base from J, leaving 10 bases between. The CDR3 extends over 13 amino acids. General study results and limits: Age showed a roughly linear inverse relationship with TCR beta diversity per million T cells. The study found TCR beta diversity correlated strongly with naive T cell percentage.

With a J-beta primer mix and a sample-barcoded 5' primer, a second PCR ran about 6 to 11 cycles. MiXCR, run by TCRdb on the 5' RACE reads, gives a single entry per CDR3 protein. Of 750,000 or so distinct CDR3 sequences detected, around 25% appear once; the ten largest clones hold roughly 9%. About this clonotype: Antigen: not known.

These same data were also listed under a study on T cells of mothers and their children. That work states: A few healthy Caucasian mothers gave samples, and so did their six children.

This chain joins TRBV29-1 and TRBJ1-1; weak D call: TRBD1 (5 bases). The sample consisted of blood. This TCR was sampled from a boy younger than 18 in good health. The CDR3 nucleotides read TGCAGCGTTGTTAGTGGGGGGAACACTGAAGCTTTCTTT. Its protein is CSVVSGGNTEAFF.